One sample yielded the 27 T cell receptor beta chains listed below, sequenced in a study of immune evolution from preneoplasia to lung adenocarcinoma. Assay used: immunoSEQ multiplex PCR; TCRdb lists only in-frame clones, some missing. The repertoire holds about 26,000 clones, 74% seen once, with approximately 5% in the top ten. Sequencing was performed on FFPE invasive lung adenocarcinoma tissue. The receptors here all came from a person between 55 and 69 years old with invasive lung adenocarcinoma. Some clones in this sample may be carry-over from other donors' samples.

This clone has more than one count but fewer than ten. This chain joins TRBV11-3 and TRBJ2-3; 7 bases agree with TRBD2. Trimming at V came to 5 bases and at J to 4 bases, leaving 3 bases not matched to a gene. Germline V gene data show CDR1 as SGHNT and CDR2 as YENEEA. The CDR3 spans 13 residues. This chain's CDR3 is CASSQAGADTQYF. The CDR3 region has the DNA TGTGCCAGCAGCCAGGCGGGAGCAGATACGCAGTATTTT. Based on the CDR3 plus reference TRBV11-3 and TRBJ2-3, the full variable domain is EAGVVQSPRYKIIEKKQPVAFWCNPISGHNTLYWYLQNLGQGPELLIRYENEEAVDDSQLPKDRFSAERLKGVDSTLKIQPAELGDSAVYLCASSQAGADTQYFGPGTRLTVL.

This chain connects TRBV27 to TRBJ1-2; tentative D call: TRBD1 (5 bases). V shed 2 bases and J shed 4 bases, with 8 bases lying between them. The CDR3 runs 13 residues. Germline-derived CDR1 and CDR2 are MNHEY and SMNVEV (reference sequence). CDR3 in amino acids: CASSLHGGYGYTF. The CDR3 DNA reads TGTGCCAGCAGTTTACATGGGGGCTATGGCTACACCTTC.

The V gene is TRBV13, the J gene TRBJ2-1; D possibly corresponds to TRBD2 (7 bases). The CDR3 has 15 residues. The germline V gene encodes CDR1 PRHDT and CDR2 FYEKMQ (reference sequence). V was cut by 7 bases and J by 6 bases, with 19 bases left in between. DNA for the CDR3: TGTGCCAGCACCCCTCAACGGGGAGGGGGCAATGAGCAGTTCTTC. It encodes CASTPQRGGGNEQFF. Full variable domain (outside the CDR3, taken from reference TRBV13 and TRBJ2-1): AAGVIQSPRHLIKEKRETATLKCYPIPRHDTVYWYQQGPGQDPQFLISFYEKMQSDKGSIPDRFSAQQFSDYHSELNMSSLELGDSALYFCASTPQRGGGNEQFFGPGTRLTVL.

The rearrangement links TRBV5-1 to TRBJ2-2; 7 bases line up with TRBD1. The V gene end was trimmed by 4 bases and the J gene end by 7 bases; junction bases not matched to a gene: 10. CDR3 length: 15 amino acids. The germline gives CDR1 SGHRS, CDR2 YFSETQ. The CDR3 spells CASSKTATGDGELFF. In DNA, the CDR3 is TGCGCCAGCAGCAAGACGGCAACAGGGGACGGGGAGCTGTTTTTT.

The chain couples TRBV5-4 to TRBJ2-1; tentative D call: TRBD2 (6 bases). Deletions cut 4 bases from V and 0 bases from J, with 14 bases between. Germline V gene data show CDR1 as SGHNT and CDR2 as YYREEE (reference sequence). There are 16 residues in the CDR3. CDR3 nucleotide sequence: TGTGCCAGCAGCGTCCAACAGCGGGCCTCCTACAATGAGCAGTTCTTC. Encoded protein: CASSVQQRASYNEQFF. Variable domain in full (rest from reference TRBV5-4 and TRBJ2-1): ETGVTQSPTHLIKTRGQQVTLRCSSQSGHNTVSWYQQALGQGPQFIFQYYREEENGRGNFPPRFSGLQFPNYSSELNVNALELDDSALYLCASSVQQRASYNEQFFGPGTRLTVL.

A few counts support this clone. V and J are TRBV6-1 and TRBJ2-7; the D gene is possibly TRBD2 (6 bases). In germline, CDR1 is MNHNS, CDR2 SASEGT. Deletions cut 4 bases from V and 8 bases from J, with 15 bases between. CDR3 length: 13 residues. The CDR3 DNA follows: TGTGCCAGCAGTGGACTAGGGCATGAACAGCAGTACTTC. This gives the protein CASSGLGHEQQYF.

This clone appeared a single time. The chain has TRBV18 and TRBJ1-3, with D unresolved. Germline CDR1 KGHSH, CDR2 LQKENI. V lost 5 bases, J lost 1 base, and 6 bases lay in between. The CDR3 is 13 amino acids. CDR3 protein: CASSATSGNTIYF. CDR3 nucleotide sequence: TGTGCCAGCTCAGCGACGTCTGGAAACACCATATATTTT. The whole variable domain, filled in from reference TRBV18 and TRBJ1-3, reads NAGVMQNPRHLVRRRGQEARLRCSPMKGHSHVYWYRQLPEEGLKFMVYLQKENIIDESGMPKERFSAEFPKEGPSILRIQQVVRGDSAAYFCASSATSGNTIYFGEGSWLTVV.

This chain connects TRBV5-5 to TRBJ2-7; 10 bases match TRBD2. V dropped 0 bases and J dropped 1; count of bases not matched to a gene: 7. Germline V CDR1 and CDR2: SGHKS, YYEKEE (reference sequence). CDR3 length: 17 amino acids. CDR3 nucleotide sequence: TGTGCCAGCAGCTTGGTGGCTAGCGGGAGCAGGTCCTACGAGCAGTACTTC. As protein: CASSLVASGSRSYEQYF.

The gene calls are TRBV6-5 and TRBJ1-1; tentatively, D is TRBD1 (5 bases). Germline loops: CDR1 MNHEY, CDR2 SVGAGI. With 6 bases removed from V and 4 bases from J, the gap between germline ends came to 12 bases. CDR3 length equals 13 residues. The CDR3 DNA is TGTGCCAGCAGATATCAGGGTGGCACTGAAGCTTTCTTT. Translated, it gives CASRYQGGTEAFF.

The gene calls are TRBV30 and TRBJ2-7, with 8 bases identical to TRBD2. The CDR3 consists of 15 residues. Germline V gives CDR1 GTSNPN, CDR2 SVGIG (reference sequence). Trimming at V came to 2 bases and at J to 0 bases, leaving 6 bases not matched to a gene. The CDR3, as DNA: TGTGCCTGGAGTCGTAGTAGCGGGGCCTCCTACGAGCAGTACTTC. It yields the protein CAWSRSSGASYEQYF.

This rearrangement joins TRBV29-1 to TRBJ1-1, with D maybe TRBD1 (6 bases). Deletions cut 3 bases from V and 2 bases from J, with 13 bases between. The CDR3 extends over 14 amino acids. Germline loops: CDR1 SQVTM, CDR2 ANQGSEA. CDR3 bases: TGCAGCGTTGAGCGAGCAGGGGATAACACTGAAGCTTTCTTT. Its protein product is CSVERAGDNTEAFF.

This clone was seen a handful of times. The CDR3 here is CASSQGTGGDRAEAFF. DNA of the CDR3: TGTGCCAGCAGCCAAGGGACAGGTGGGGATAGGGCTGAAGCTTTCTTT. V is TRBV7-9 and J is TRBJ1-1; 8 positions agree with TRBD1. The V gene end was trimmed by 5 bases and the J gene end by 6 bases; junction bases not matched to a gene: 14. Germline-derived CDR1 and CDR2 are SEHNR and FQNEAQ (reference sequence). CDR3 length: 16 amino acids.

The gene calls are TRBV30 and TRBJ1-1; 9 nucleotides agree with TRBD1. This CDR3 has 16 residues. Germline V CDR1 and CDR2: GTSNPN, SVGIG (reference sequence). J was trimmed by 1 base and V by 5 bases; bases with no gene match: 11. The CDR3 is CAWGLRDRVRNTEAFF. The DNA for the CDR3 is TGTGCCTGGGGTCTCCGGGACAGGGTGAGGAACACTGAAGCTTTCTTT.

The gene calls are TRBV7-2 and TRBJ2-2; maybe TRBD1 (5 bases). Germline CDR1 SGHTA, CDR2 FQGNSA. This CDR3 spans 14 amino acids. V was shortened by 2 bases and J by 1 base, with 5 bases between the two germline ends. The CDR3 spells CASSLTGNTGELFF. CDR3 sequence (DNA): TGTGCCAGCAGCTTAACAGGGAACACCGGGGAGCTGTTTTTT.

V and J are TRBV11-2 and TRBJ2-2; D is unclear. The CDR3 has 14 amino acids. V was pared by 2 bases and J by 0 bases, with 4 bases between. From germline, CDR1 is SGHAT and CDR2 FQNNGV. The CDR3 DNA reads as TGTGCCAGCAGCTTAAGCGCGAACACCGGGGAGCTGTTTTTT. It is translated as CASSLSANTGELFF.

This clone turned up a few times. The rearrangement uses TRBV6-4 and TRBJ2-2, with a weak D call TRBD1 (5 bases). Germline-derived CDR1 and CDR2 are MRHNA and SNTAGT. V lost 2 bases, J lost 8 bases, and 12 bases lay in between. This CDR3 contains 14 residues. The CDR3 DNA reads as TGTGCCAGCAGTGACGATCAGGGTTCAGGGGAGCTGTTTTTT. It encodes CASSDDQGSGELFF.

In its sample, this clone is medium-sized. The chain employs TRBV2 and TRBJ2-3, with 9 bases matching TRBD1. The V segment lost 4 bases and the J segment 5 bases; nucleotides outside the gene matches: 7. This CDR3 is 15 amino acids long. Germline-derived CDR1 and CDR2 are SNHLY and FYNNEI. CDR3 DNA: TGTGCCAGCAGTGCCCGGGGACAGGGAGGAGATACGCAGTATTTT. This translates into CASSARGQGGDTQYF.

This chain uses TRBV6-1 with TRBJ2-7; 11 bases map to TRBD1. CDR3 length: 15 residues. Germline V gene lookup returns CDR1 MNHNS and CDR2 SASEGT. J gave up 3 bases and V 8 bases, and 9 bases lay outside the gene matches. The CDR3 reads CASGWDRGDYYEQYF. For the CDR3, the DNA is TGTGCCAGCGGGTGGGACAGGGGGGACTACTACGAGCAGTACTTC.

The chain is built from TRBV28 and TRBJ2-7; weak D call: TRBD1 (6 bases). The CDR3 sequence is 14 residues long. Trimming shortened V by 6 bases and J by 2 bases, and 14 bases separated the two germline ends. Looked up from germline, CDR1 is MDHEN and CDR2 is SYDVKM. The CDR3 here is CASRPQGSTYEQYF. In DNA form, the CDR3 reads TGTGCCAGCAGACCTCAGGGGAGCACCTACGAGCAGTACTTC.

The rearrangement uses TRBV15 and TRBJ2-5; a possible D gene is TRBD2 (6 bases). Germline-derived CDR1 and CDR2 are LNHNV and YYDKDF (reference sequence). With 0 bases removed from V and 3 bases from J, the gap between germline ends came to 8 bases. The CDR3 extends over 14 amino acids. The CDR3 DNA sequence: TGTGCCACCAGCAGAGACCGGGGGAAAGAGACCCAGTACTTC. This codes for CATSRDRGKETQYF.

J is TRBJ2-1 and V is TRBV6-4; 11 bases are shared with TRBD2. This CDR3 contains 15 residues. Per the germline V gene, CDR1 is MRHNA and CDR2 is SNTAGT. Unmatched junction bases numbered 3, after V lost 2 bases and J lost 6 bases. In nucleotides, the CDR3 is TGTGCCAGCAGTGACGGGACTAGCGGACCCAATGAGCAGTTCTTC. This gives the protein CASSDGTSGPNEQFF.

The chain links TRBV28 to TRBJ2-7; D not certain. With 4 bases removed from V and 7 bases from J, the gap between germline ends came to 8 bases. Germline V gives CDR1 MDHEN, CDR2 SYDVKM. The CDR3 is 11 amino acids. CDR3 sequence: CASSSHWEQYF. CDR3 in DNA: TGTGCCAGCAGTTCCCATTGGGAGCAGTACTTC.

This clone appeared a single time. This sequence joins TRBV7-2 and TRBJ2-3, with unresolved D. The CDR3 has 15 amino acids. V lost 4 bases to trimming and J lost 2 bases, with 13 bases between them. The germline V gene encodes CDR1 SGHTA and CDR2 FQGNSA. DNA of the CDR3: TGTGCCAGCAGCTCAAAAAACTACTACACAGATACGCAGTATTTT. Its translation is CASSSKNYYTDTQYF.

Remarks on this clone: No DNA is shown, since the ends of the CDR3 on it are uncertain; the CDR3 is the one TCRdb lists. The chain recombines TRBV28 with TRBJ2-2; the table's D call of TRBD2 was not tested on the DNA. The germline V gene has CDR1 MDHEN and CDR2 SYDVKM. The CDR3 is 16 residues long, counting both termini. The CDR3 protein is CASSSSFSGDTGELFF.

CDR3 loop: CASRIRRDTGELFF. The CDR3 coding sequence is TGTGCCAGCAGGATCCGCCGGGACACCGGGGAGCTGTTTTTT. J is TRBJ2-2 and V is TRBV7-9, with no clear D. The length of the CDR3 is 14 residues. The V and J ends lost 6 bases and 3 bases respectively, with 11 bases between them. CDR1 is SEHNR, CDR2 FQNEAQ, per germline (reference sequence).

On this clone: Distinct nucleotide sequences in the sample also encode this CDR3. The gene calls are TRBV4-2 and TRBJ2-2; no definite D call. Germline V gene data show CDR1 as LGHNA and CDR2 as YNFKEQ. This CDR3 has 13 amino acids. V was cut by 3 bases and J by 1 base, with 3 bases left in between. In nucleotides, the CDR3 is TGTGCCAGCAGCCAGGGGAACACCGGGGAGCTGTTTTTT. It yields the protein CASSQGNTGELFF.

This clone showed up just once. The chain employs TRBV20-1 and TRBJ2-3; D gene unclear. The V gene lost 6 bases and the J gene lost 4 bases, with 8 bases spanning the gap. Germline CDR1 is DFQATT and CDR2 is SNEGSKA (reference sequence). The CDR3 runs 11 residues. The CDR3 region is CSAQKADTQYF. The CDR3 coding sequence is TGCAGTGCCCAGAAGGCAGATACGCAGTATTTT.